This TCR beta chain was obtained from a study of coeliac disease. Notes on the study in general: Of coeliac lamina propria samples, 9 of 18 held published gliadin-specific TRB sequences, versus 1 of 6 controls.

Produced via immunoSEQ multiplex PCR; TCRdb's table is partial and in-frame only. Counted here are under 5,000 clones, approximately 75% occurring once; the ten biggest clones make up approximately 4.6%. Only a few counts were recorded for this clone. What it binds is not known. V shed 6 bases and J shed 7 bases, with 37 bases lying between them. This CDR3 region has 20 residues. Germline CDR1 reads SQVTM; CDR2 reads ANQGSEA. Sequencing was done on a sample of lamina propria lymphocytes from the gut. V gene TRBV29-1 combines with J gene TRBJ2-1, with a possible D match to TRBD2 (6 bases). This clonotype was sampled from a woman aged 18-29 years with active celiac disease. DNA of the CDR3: TGCAGCGTCCTCCCTTATCTCACCGGGACTGAAAACAAGGGCTATAATGAGCAGTTCTTC. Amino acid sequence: CSVLPYLTGTENKGYNEQFF.